These 16 T cell receptor beta chains were all obtained from the same sample, sequenced in a study of neoadjuvant anti-PD-1 for oral cavity cancer. TCRdb keeps only in-frame clones here, not all; method: immunoSEQ multiplex PCR. There are roughly 24,000 clones in the sample; about 30% occur only once, and around 15% lies in the top ten. Time point described: after neoadjuvant nivolumab, at surgical resection. The sequencing here drew on tumor tissue, taken after nivolumab (anti-PD-1) treatment. Every receptor here comes from a person aged 35-80 years with oral cavity squamous cell carcinoma.

The rearrangement links TRBV11-3 to TRBJ2-1; 11 bases are shared with TRBD2. Germline-derived CDR1 and CDR2 are SGHNT and YENEEA. CDR3 length equals 18 residues. V lost 0 bases, J lost 1 base, and 5 bases stayed unmatched. The CDR3 coding sequence is TGTGCCAGCAGCTTAGAGGGGACTAGCGGATCATCCTACAATGAGCAGTTCTTC. Its protein product is CASSLEGTSGSSYNEQFF.

J is TRBJ2-1 and V is TRBV28; D assignment may be TRBD1 or TRBD2 (6 bases each). The CDR3 contains 15 residues. Trimming cost V 5 bases and J 0 bases, with 11 bases left between them. CDR1 MDHEN and CDR2 SYDVKM come from the germline V gene. The CDR3 region has the DNA TGTGCCAGCAGTCTAGGGGGGTCCTCCTACAATGAGCAGTTCTTC. Protein: CASSLGGSSYNEQFF.

This clone has at least ten counts. The V gene is TRBV25-1, the J gene TRBJ1-2; possibly TRBD1 for D (5 bases). The CDR3 covers 14 residues. Trimming cost V 4 bases and J 10 bases, with 19 bases left between them. Germline CDR1 reads MGHDK; CDR2 reads SYGVNS. The CDR3 sequence is CASSGYGGGMDYTF. The CDR3 DNA reads as TGTGCCAGCAGTGGGTACGGGGGTGGGATGGACTACACCTTC.

The chain has TRBV6-6 and TRBJ1-1, with D uncertain. The germline CDR1 and CDR2 sequences are MNHNY and SVGAGI (reference sequence). The CDR3 contains 12 residues. V was clipped by 3 bases and J by 4 bases, with 6 bases between them. In nucleotides, the CDR3 is TGTGCCAGCAGTTATGAGGTCACTGAAGCTTTCTTT. Its protein product is CASSYEVTEAFF.

This rearrangement joins TRBV11-3 to TRBJ2-2, with a weak D call TRBD1 (5 bases). Trimming cost V 4 bases and J 6 bases, with 9 bases left between them. This CDR3 comprises 13 residues. CDR1 and CDR2 from the germline V gene are SGHNT and YENEEA. CDR3 residues: CASSSRDPGELFF. The CDR3 DNA is TGTGCCAGCAGCTCCAGGGATCCCGGGGAGCTGTTTTTT. The full variable domain, completed using reference TRBV11-3 and TRBJ2-2, is EAGVVQSPRYKIIEKKQPVAFWCNPISGHNTLYWYLQNLGQGPELLIRYENEEAVDDSQLPKDRFSAERLKGVDSTLKIQPAELGDSAVYLCASSSRDPGELFFGEGSRLTVL.

This clone was counted a few times. The chain has TRBV5-1 and TRBJ2-2; the match to TRBD2 covers 11 bases. The germline V gene encodes CDR1 SGHRS and CDR2 YFSETQ. This CDR3 region has 15 residues. The V and J ends lost 9 bases and 4 bases, in that order; junction bases with no gene match: 8. DNA of the CDR3: TGCGCCACCGCGGGACTAGCGGAGGCCACCGGGGAGCTGTTTTTT. Protein product: CATAGLAEATGELFF.

The chain uses TRBV12-2 and TRBJ1-2; the D call of TRBD1 is as the table states it, not checked on the DNA. TRBV12-2 is tagged as a pseudogene. This CDR3 is 16 amino acids long. This CDR3 reads CASRLVPGTVLYGYTF. The CDR3 bases are TGTGCAAGTCGCTTAGTGCCCGGGACAGTCCTCTATGGCTACACCTTC.

This chain's CDR3 is CAISEWRTNYGYTF. The CDR3 DNA follows: TGTGCCATCAGTGAGTGGCGGACTAACTATGGCTACACCTTC. This chain uses TRBV10-3 with TRBJ1-2; D unclear. V was cut by 1 base and J by 0 bases, with 6 bases left in between. The germline V gene encodes CDR1 ENHRY and CDR2 SYGVKD. CDR3 length: 14 amino acids.

This clone came up a few times. As DNA, the CDR3 is TGTGCCAGCAGAGGTCCGGGAACGATCGAGCAGTACTTC. Translation gives CASRGPGTIEQYF. The chain joins TRBV28 to TRBJ2-7; TRBD2 is a possible D gene (5 bases). The germline V and J ends were trimmed by 6 bases and 6 bases, with 15 bases remaining between them. CDR3 length equals 13 residues. CDR1 and CDR2 (germline): MDHEN, SYDVKM.

This clone was seen a few times. CDR3 in DNA: TGTGCCAGCACCTCACCGGGGGTAAGAGGAGAGACCCAGTACTTC. Translated: CASTSPGVRGETQYF. The chain links TRBV6-5 to TRBJ2-5; a weak D match, TRBD2 (6 bases). Trimming took 7 bases from V and 4 from J, leaving 19 bases between them. This CDR3 region has 15 residues. Germline CDR1 is MNHEY and CDR2 is SVGAGI.

This clone was found once. The chain couples TRBV28 to TRBJ1-3, with D uncertain. Trimming stripped 3 bases from V and 0 bases from J, with 12 bases between. The CDR3 contains 16 residues. From germline, CDR1 is MDHEN and CDR2 SYDVKM. As DNA, the CDR3 is TGTGCCAGCAGTTTCTTTGGCACCCGCTCTGGAAACACCATATATTTT. Its translation: CASSFFGTRSGNTIYF. Full variable domain (outside the CDR3, taken from reference TRBV28 and TRBJ1-3): DVKVTQSSRYLVKRTGEKVFLECVQDMDHENMFWYRQDPGLGLRLIYFSYDVKMKEKGDIPEGYSVSREKKERFSLILESASTNQTSMYLCASSFFGTRSGNTIYFGEGSWLTVV.

A few counts support this clone. In nucleotides, the CDR3 is TGTGCCAGCAGTCATCCAGGGGGAGGTCAGCCCCAGCATTTT. This encodes CASSHPGGGQPQHF. This chain joins TRBV6-1 and TRBJ1-5; TRBD1 matches at 7 bases. CDR1 is MNHNS and CDR2 is SASEGT in the germline V gene. CDR3 length: 14 amino acids. V was pared by 5 bases and J by 6 bases, with 7 bases of the junction left unmatched.

The rearrangement joins TRBV21-1 to TRBJ1-2. TRBV21-1 is a recognized pseudogene. The CDR3 totals 14 residues. The CDR3 coding sequence is TGTGCCAGCAGCCCAAAGGTGGGAGGCTATGGCTACACCTTC. It specifies CASSPKVGGYGYTF.

The V gene is TRBV30, the J gene TRBJ2-1; the match to TRBD2 covers 12 bases. The CDR3 is made up of 13 amino acids. The V gene's germline CDR1 is GTSNPN and CDR2 SVGIG (reference sequence). The junction had 2 bases not matched to a gene; V was cut back by 3 bases and J by 8 bases. For the CDR3, the DNA is TGTGCCTGGAGCTGGACTAGCGGGGATGAGCAGTTCTTC. Amino acids: CAWSWTSGDEQFF.

This clone was picked up many times. The genes are TRBV27 and TRBJ2-7; D not resolved. Trimming stripped 0 bases from V and 0 bases from J, with 12 bases between. The CDR3 has 16 residues. Germline assignment: CDR1 MNHEY and CDR2 SMNVEV (reference sequence). CDR3 bases: TGTGCCAGCAGTTTATCGGCCAGCCTCGCCTCCTACGAGCAGTACTTC. This sequence encodes CASSLSASLASYEQYF.

This clone showed up just a few times. The chain employs TRBV5-1 and TRBJ2-5, with TRBD2 identical over 11 bases. V lost 4 bases to trimming and J lost 5 bases; unmatched junction nucleotides: 7. The germline V gene encodes CDR1 SGHRS and CDR2 YFSETQ. The length of the CDR3 is 15 residues. CDR3 protein: CASSPGTSGWETQYF. The CDR3 DNA reads TGCGCCAGCAGCCCTGGGACTAGCGGCTGGGAGACCCAGTACTTC. Together with reference TRBV5-1 and TRBJ2-5, the CDR3 gives the full variable domain: KAGVTQTPRYLIKTRGQQVTLSCSPISGHRSVSWYQQTPGQGLQFLFEYFSETQRNKGNFPGRFSGRQFSNSRSEMNVSTLELGDSALYLCASSPGTSGWETQYFGPGTRLLVL.